This is a list of T cell receptor beta chains from one sample in a study of blood T cells in healthy people across ages. TCRdb re-analysed the 5' RACE reads in MiXCR, keeping a single row per CDR3 protein. This sample has about 780,000 distinct CDR3 sequences; around 25% occur once, and the top ten carry less than 3.5%. The sample was also linked to a second study, of T cells of mothers and their children.

Material for sequencing was blood. The source of these receptors is a boy between 10 and 17 years old in good health. CDR3s include the opening cysteine and the closing phenylalanine or tryptophan. D genes are given only for firm matches. Clone size is given for some rows only: seen once, a few or many times, or a class if the clone is expanded.

clone size: .
D gene: .
J gene: TRBJ1-1
V gene: TRBV30
CDR3 protein: CAWRQGNTEAFF
CDR3 DNA: TGTGCCTGGAGACAGGGGAACACTGAAGCTTTCTTT

clone size: .
D gene: .
J gene: TRBJ2-3
V gene: TRBV6-1
CDR3 protein: CASTAYTDTQYF
CDR3 DNA: TGTGCCAGCACGGCTTATACAGATACGCAGTATTTT

clone size: .
D gene: .
J gene: TRBJ1-5
V gene: TRBV6-5
CDR3 protein: CASAPRGGSMGPQHF
CDR3 DNA: TGTGCCAGCGCCCCGAGGGGCGGTTCCATGGGGCCCCAGCATTTT

clone size: few
D gene: .
J gene: TRBJ2-5
V gene: TRBV7-3
CDR3 protein: CASSLSGSSLQETQYF
CDR3 DNA: TGTGCCAGCAGCTTATCAGGGTCCTCACTACAAGAGACCCAGTACTTC

clone size: few
D gene: .
J gene: TRBJ2-7
V gene: TRBV7-9
CDR3 protein: CASSYRELWYEQYF
CDR3 DNA: TGTGCCAGCAGCTACAGGGAGTTGTGGTACGAGCAGTACTTC

clone size: few
D gene: .
J gene: TRBJ1-6
V gene: TRBV7-9
CDR3 protein: CASSYSGRERVNSPLHF
CDR3 DNA: TGTGCCAGCAGCTATAGTGGGCGGGAGAGGGTCAATTCACCCCTCCACTTT

clone size: .
D gene: .
J gene: TRBJ1-2
V gene: TRBV5-1
CDR3 protein: CASSSKTDLSGYTF
CDR3 DNA: TGCGCCAGCAGCTCCAAGACAGATTTGAGTGGCTACACCTTC

clone size: .
D gene: .
J gene: TRBJ2-5
V gene: TRBV29-1
CDR3 protein: CSVGGRLRRETQYF
CDR3 DNA: TGCAGCGTGGGGGGCCGTCTCAGGCGAGAGACCCAGTACTTC

clone size: .
D gene: .
J gene: TRBJ2-7
V gene: TRBV7-9
CDR3 protein: CASSPLGFRGSSYEQYF
CDR3 DNA: TGTGCCAGCAGCCCGTTGGGATTCAGGGGAAGCTCCTACGAGCAGTACTTC

clone size: few
D gene: .
J gene: TRBJ2-7
V gene: TRBV18
CDR3 protein: CASSPGRVYEQYF
CDR3 DNA: TGTGCCAGCTCACCGGGCAGAGTCTACGAGCAGTACTTC

clone size: .
D gene: TRBD1
J gene: TRBJ2-1
V gene: TRBV20-1
CDR3 protein: CSASDLGTGDRYEQFF
CDR3 DNA: TGCAGTGCTAGTGATCTTGGGACAGGGGATAGGTATGAGCAGTTCTTC

clone size: .
D gene: .
J gene: TRBJ2-7
V gene: TRBV5-1
CDR3 protein: CASSFGAQTYEQYF
CDR3 DNA: TGCGCCAGCAGCTTCGGGGCCCAGACCTACGAGCAGTACTTC

clone size: .
D gene: .
J gene: TRBJ1-2
V gene: TRBV7-9
CDR3 protein: CASRDLGAGYTF
CDR3 DNA: TGTGCCAGCAGGGACCTGGGAGCTGGCTACACCTTC

clone size: .
D gene: TRBD1
J gene: TRBJ2-2
V gene: TRBV7-9
CDR3 protein: CASSQNRGSGELFF
CDR3 DNA: TGTGCCAGCAGCCAAAACAGGGGTAGCGGGGAGCTGTTTTTT

clone size: .
D gene: TRBD2
J gene: TRBJ2-3
V gene: TRBV12-3/TRBV12-4
CDR3 protein: CASSPPQRGLTDTQYF
CDR3 DNA: TGTGCCAGCAGTCCGCCCCAGCGGGGGCTCACAGATACGCAGTATTTT

clone size: few
D gene: .
J gene: TRBJ2-1
V gene: TRBV30
CDR3 protein: CAWESGVHNEQFF
CDR3 DNA: TGTGCCTGGGAATCCGGCGTCCACAATGAGCAGTTCTTC

clone size: .
D gene: .
J gene: TRBJ2-3
V gene: TRBV5-1
CDR3 protein: CASSLSVTRDTQYF
CDR3 DNA: TGCGCCAGCAGCTTGAGTGTCACCAGAGATACGCAGTATTTT

clone size: few
D gene: .
J gene: TRBJ2-4
V gene: TRBV7-2
CDR3 protein: CASSTPWTAKNIQYF
CDR3 DNA: TGTGCCAGCAGCACCCCGTGGACAGCCAAAAACATTCAGTACTTC

clone size: .
D gene: .
J gene: TRBJ2-1
V gene: TRBV7-9
CDR3 protein: CASSLGGAHNNEQFF
CDR3 DNA: TGTGCCAGCAGCTTAGGGGGGGCCCATAACAATGAGCAGTTCTTC

clone size: few
D gene: .
J gene: TRBJ1-2
V gene: TRBV10-3
CDR3 protein: CAISDPELGAYGYTF
CDR3 DNA: TGTGCCATCAGTGATCCCGAACTAGGGGCCTATGGCTACACCTTC

clone size: .
D gene: .
J gene: TRBJ2-5
V gene: TRBV15
CDR3 protein: CATSAKAGSETQYF
CDR3 DNA: TGTGCCACCAGCGCTAAGGCCGGTTCTGAGACCCAGTACTTC

clone size: few
D gene: .
J gene: TRBJ1-1
V gene: TRBV7-9
CDR3 protein: CASSLGRGGYTEAFF
CDR3 DNA: TGTGCCAGCAGCTTGGGTCGAGGGGGGTACACTGAAGCTTTCTTT

clone size: .
D gene: .
J gene: TRBJ1-4
V gene: TRBV6-5
CDR3 protein: CASRTTAGNEKLFF
CDR3 DNA: TGTGCCAGCAGAACTACTGCAGGGAACGAAAAACTGTTTTTT

clone size: few
D gene: .
J gene: TRBJ2-2
V gene: TRBV9
CDR3 protein: CASSVSGGHTGELFF
CDR3 DNA: TGTGCCAGCAGCGTCTCGGGGGGCCACACCGGGGAGCTGTTTTTT

clone size: few
D gene: .
J gene: TRBJ2-3
V gene: TRBV20-1
CDR3 protein: CSATPRGRGGDTQYF
CDR3 DNA: TGCAGTGCTACGCCCCGGGGCAGGGGAGGAGATACGCAGTATTTT

clone size: few
D gene: .
J gene: TRBJ1-3
V gene: TRBV7-2
CDR3 protein: CASSSRRGGSHSGNTIYF
CDR3 DNA: TGTGCCAGCAGCTCGCGTCGGGGGGGATCGCACTCTGGAAACACCATATATTTT

clone size: .
D gene: TRBD1
J gene: TRBJ2-5
V gene: TRBV28
CDR3 protein: CASTSGQGVPETQYF
CDR3 DNA: TGTGCCAGCACAAGCGGACAGGGGGTCCCAGAGACCCAGTACTTC

clone size: .
D gene: .
J gene: TRBJ2-5
V gene: TRBV28
CDR3 protein: CASSLYGVQETQYF
CDR3 DNA: TGTGCCAGCAGTTTATACGGGGTCCAAGAGACCCAGTACTTC

clone size: .
D gene: .
J gene: TRBJ1-2
V gene: TRBV6-5
CDR3 protein: CASSYGAGAPANYGYTF
CDR3 DNA: TGTGCCAGCAGTTACGGGGCGGGGGCACCGGCTAACTATGGCTACACCTTC

clone size: few
D gene: .
J gene: TRBJ1-4
V gene: TRBV5-1
CDR3 protein: CASSLWRPDEKLFF
CDR3 DNA: TGCGCCAGCAGCCTCTGGCGGCCAGATGAAAAACTGTTTTTT

clone size: .
D gene: .
J gene: TRBJ1-1
V gene: TRBV20-1
CDR3 protein: CSAKKLNTEAFF
CDR3 DNA: TGCAGTGCTAAGAAATTGAACACTGAAGCTTTCTTT

clone size: .
D gene: .
J gene: TRBJ2-7
V gene: TRBV6-6
CDR3 protein: CASSYSRRGNSYEQYF
CDR3 DNA: TGTGCCAGCAGTTACTCGAGACGGGGGAACTCCTACGAGCAGTACTTC

clone size: .
D gene: .
J gene: TRBJ2-4
V gene: TRBV11-3
CDR3 protein: CASSPGHIQYF
CDR3 DNA: TGTGCCAGCAGCCCTGGTCACATTCAGTACTTC

clone size: .
D gene: .
J gene: TRBJ2-7
V gene: TRBV10-1
CDR3 protein: CASSGGREFMYEQYF
CDR3 DNA: TGCGCCAGCAGTGGTGGACGGGAATTTATGTACGAGCAGTACTTC

clone size: few
D gene: .
J gene: TRBJ2-3
V gene: TRBV29-1
CDR3 protein: CSVEDLDYRPTDTQYF
CDR3 DNA: TGCAGCGTTGAAGATTTGGACTATCGTCCCACAGATACGCAGTATTTT

clone size: few
D gene: .
J gene: TRBJ2-7
V gene: TRBV7-9
CDR3 protein: CASSNPGSRYEQYF
CDR3 DNA: TGTGCCAGCAGCAACCCCGGCAGTCGCTACGAGCAGTACTTC

clone size: few
D gene: .
J gene: TRBJ2-7
V gene: TRBV6-5
CDR3 protein: CASSYSAVGTTYEQYF
CDR3 DNA: TGTGCCAGCAGTTACTCGGCCGTGGGGACAACCTACGAGCAGTACTTC

clone size: .
D gene: .
J gene: TRBJ1-1
V gene: TRBV15
CDR3 protein: CATSAQTAEAFF
CDR3 DNA: TGTGCCACCAGCGCGCAGACAGCTGAAGCTTTCTTT

clone size: .
D gene: .
J gene: TRBJ2-1
V gene: TRBV28
CDR3 protein: CASSSTGPDEQFF
CDR3 DNA: TGTGCCAGCAGTTCCACAGGGCCGGATGAGCAGTTCTTC

clone size: .
D gene: TRBD1
J gene: TRBJ1-1
V gene: TRBV10-1
CDR3 protein: CASSESGQENTEAFF
CDR3 DNA: TGCGCCAGCAGTGAGTCGGGACAGGAGAACACTGAAGCTTTCTTT

clone size: .
D gene: TRBD1
J gene: TRBJ1-1
V gene: TRBV5-4
CDR3 protein: CASSLRGGQEAFF
CDR3 DNA: TGTGCCAGCAGCTTGAGGGGGGGACAGGAAGCTTTCTTT

clone size: .
D gene: .
J gene: TRBJ1-4
V gene: TRBV7-9
CDR3 protein: CASSSRGGALGEKLFF
CDR3 DNA: TGTGCCAGCAGCTCCCGGGGGGGGGCGTTGGGGGAAAAACTGTTTTTT

clone size: few
D gene: TRBD1
J gene: TRBJ2-1
V gene: TRBV5-5
CDR3 protein: CASSSDRGSGEQFF
CDR3 DNA: TGTGCCAGCAGCTCCGACAGGGGATCGGGTGAGCAGTTCTTC

clone size: few
D gene: .
J gene: TRBJ2-5
V gene: TRBV12-3/TRBV12-4
CDR3 protein: CAGSNREETQYF
CDR3 DNA: TGTGCCGGCAGCAACAGGGAAGAGACCCAGTACTTC

clone size: few
D gene: TRBD2
J gene: TRBJ2-7
V gene: TRBV7-8
CDR3 protein: CASSFLPWASGGNEQYF
CDR3 DNA: TGTGCCAGCAGCTTTCTCCCTTGGGCTAGCGGGGGTAACGAGCAGTACTTC

clone size: few
D gene: .
J gene: TRBJ1-2
V gene: TRBV5-1
CDR3 protein: CASSLESPGADYGYTF
CDR3 DNA: TGCGCCAGCAGCTTGGAATCTCCAGGGGCTGACTATGGCTACACCTTC

clone size: .
D gene: TRBD2
J gene: TRBJ2-7
V gene: TRBV28
CDR3 protein: CASSGPSGGEQYF
CDR3 DNA: TGTGCCAGCAGTGGCCCTAGCGGGGGCGAGCAGTACTTC

clone size: .
D gene: .
J gene: TRBJ1-4
V gene: TRBV25-1
CDR3 protein: CASTPAPGRSTNEKLFF
CDR3 DNA: TGTGCCAGCACCCCGGCCCCAGGGAGATCAACTAATGAAAAACTGTTTTTT

clone size: few
D gene: .
J gene: TRBJ2-2
V gene: TRBV29-1
CDR3 protein: CSVAGANTGELFF
CDR3 DNA: TGCAGCGTTGCTGGGGCCAACACCGGGGAGCTGTTTTTT

clone size: few
D gene: .
J gene: TRBJ2-5
V gene: TRBV5-1
CDR3 protein: CASSPDIVETQYF
CDR3 DNA: TGCGCCAGCAGCCCCGACATCGTAGAGACCCAGTACTTC

clone size: few
D gene: .
J gene: TRBJ1-3
V gene: TRBV18
CDR3 protein: CASSPIAVSGNTIYF
CDR3 DNA: TGTGCCAGCTCACCGATTGCGGTCTCTGGAAACACCATATATTTT

clone size: .
D gene: .
J gene: TRBJ2-5
V gene: TRBV10-3
CDR3 protein: CAIRGHLQETQYF
CDR3 DNA: TGTGCCATCAGGGGCCATCTTCAAGAGACCCAGTACTTC

clone size: many
D gene: TRBD2
J gene: TRBJ2-7
V gene: TRBV11-2
CDR3 protein: CASSPGGSVSYEQYF
CDR3 DNA: TGTGCCAGCAGCCCCGGGGGGTCAGTGTCCTACGAGCAGTACTTC

clone size: few
D gene: .
J gene: TRBJ2-1
V gene: TRBV6-1
CDR3 protein: CASMTRLETGVNEQFF
CDR3 DNA: TGTGCCAGCATGACGAGACTAGAAACAGGGGTCAATGAGCAGTTCTTC

clone size: few
D gene: TRBD2
J gene: TRBJ2-7
V gene: TRBV2
CDR3 protein: CAIGTSDSYEQYF
CDR3 DNA: TGTGCCATCGGGACTAGCGACTCCTACGAGCAGTACTTC

clone size: few
D gene: .
J gene: TRBJ2-2
V gene: TRBV15
CDR3 protein: CATSRDGRSNTGELFF
CDR3 DNA: TGTGCCACCAGCAGAGACGGACGATCGAACACCGGGGAGCTGTTTTTT

clone size: many
D gene: TRBD2
J gene: TRBJ2-5
V gene: TRBV5-5
CDR3 protein: CASSLLSRGAQETQYF
CDR3 DNA: TGTGCCAGCAGCTTGTTGTCGCGGGGGGCCCAAGAGACCCAGTACTTC